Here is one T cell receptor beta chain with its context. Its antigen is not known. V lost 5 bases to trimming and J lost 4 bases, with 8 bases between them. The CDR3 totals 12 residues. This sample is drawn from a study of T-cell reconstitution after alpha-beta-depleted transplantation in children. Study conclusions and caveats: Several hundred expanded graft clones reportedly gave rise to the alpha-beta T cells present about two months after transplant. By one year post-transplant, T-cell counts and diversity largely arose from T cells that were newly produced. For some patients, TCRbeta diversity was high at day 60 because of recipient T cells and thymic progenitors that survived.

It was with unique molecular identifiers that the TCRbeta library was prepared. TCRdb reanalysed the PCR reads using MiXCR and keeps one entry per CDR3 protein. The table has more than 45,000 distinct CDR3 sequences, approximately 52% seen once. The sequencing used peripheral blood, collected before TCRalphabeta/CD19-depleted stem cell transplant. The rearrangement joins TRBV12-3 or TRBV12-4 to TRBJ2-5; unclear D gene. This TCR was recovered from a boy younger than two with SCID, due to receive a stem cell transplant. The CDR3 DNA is TGTGCCAGCAGTAACCCGCGAGAGACCCAGTACTTC. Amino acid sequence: CASSNPRETQYF.